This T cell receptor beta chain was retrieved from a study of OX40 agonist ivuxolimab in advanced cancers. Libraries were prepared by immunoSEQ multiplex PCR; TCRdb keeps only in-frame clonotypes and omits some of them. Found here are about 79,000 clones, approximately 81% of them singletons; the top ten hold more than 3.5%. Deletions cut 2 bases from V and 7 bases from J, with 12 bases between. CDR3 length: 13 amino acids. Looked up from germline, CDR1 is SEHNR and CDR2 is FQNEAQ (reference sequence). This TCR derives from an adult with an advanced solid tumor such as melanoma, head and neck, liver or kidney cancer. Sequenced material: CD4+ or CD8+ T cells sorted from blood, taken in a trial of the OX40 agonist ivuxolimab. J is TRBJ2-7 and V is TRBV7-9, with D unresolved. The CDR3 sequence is CASSLSTPWEQYF. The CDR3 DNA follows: TGTGCCAGCAGCTTAAGCACGCCCTGGGAGCAGTACTTC.